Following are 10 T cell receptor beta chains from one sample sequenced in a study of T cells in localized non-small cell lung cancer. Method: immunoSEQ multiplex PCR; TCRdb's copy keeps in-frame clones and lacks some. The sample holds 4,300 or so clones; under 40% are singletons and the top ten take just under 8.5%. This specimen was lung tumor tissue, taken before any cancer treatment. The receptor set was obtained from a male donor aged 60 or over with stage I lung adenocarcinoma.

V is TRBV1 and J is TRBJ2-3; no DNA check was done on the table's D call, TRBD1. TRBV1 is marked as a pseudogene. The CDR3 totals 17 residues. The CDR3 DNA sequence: TGCGCCAGCAGCCTACTACCTCAGGGTTTTAGCACAGATACGCAGTATTTT. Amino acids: CASSLLPQGFSTDTQYF.

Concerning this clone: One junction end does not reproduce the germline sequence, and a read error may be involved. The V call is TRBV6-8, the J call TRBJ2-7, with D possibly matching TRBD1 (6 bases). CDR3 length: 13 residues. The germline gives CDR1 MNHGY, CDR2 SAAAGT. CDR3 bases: TGTGCCATCAGTGGGGGCAGGGGCTACGAGCAGTACTTC. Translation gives CAISGGRGYEQYF.

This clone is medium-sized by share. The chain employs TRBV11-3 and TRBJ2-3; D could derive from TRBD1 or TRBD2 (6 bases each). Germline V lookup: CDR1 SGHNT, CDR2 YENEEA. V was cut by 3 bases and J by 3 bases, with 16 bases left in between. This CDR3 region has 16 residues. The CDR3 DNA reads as TGTGCCAGCAGCTTCAACACGGGGGCGCTTACAGATACGCAGTATTTT. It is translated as CASSFNTGALTDTQYF.

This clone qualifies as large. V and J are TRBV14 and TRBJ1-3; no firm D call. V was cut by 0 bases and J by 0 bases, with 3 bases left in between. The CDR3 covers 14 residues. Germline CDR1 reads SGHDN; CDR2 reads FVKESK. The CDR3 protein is CASSQDHSGNTIYF. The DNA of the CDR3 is TGTGCCAGCAGCCAAGATCACTCTGGAAACACCATATATTTT.

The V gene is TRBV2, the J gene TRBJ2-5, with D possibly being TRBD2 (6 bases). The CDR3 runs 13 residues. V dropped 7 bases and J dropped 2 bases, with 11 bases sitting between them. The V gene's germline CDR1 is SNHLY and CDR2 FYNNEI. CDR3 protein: CASTGDGQETQYF. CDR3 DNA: TGTGCCAGCACGGGGGACGGTCAAGAGACCCAGTACTTC.

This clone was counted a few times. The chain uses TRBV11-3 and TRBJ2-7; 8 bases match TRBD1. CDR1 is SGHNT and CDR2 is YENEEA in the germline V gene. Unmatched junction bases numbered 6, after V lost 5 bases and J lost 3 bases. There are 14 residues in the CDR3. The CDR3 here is CASSAGQGVYEQYF. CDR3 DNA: TGTGCCAGCAGCGCCGGACAGGGCGTCTACGAGCAGTACTTC.

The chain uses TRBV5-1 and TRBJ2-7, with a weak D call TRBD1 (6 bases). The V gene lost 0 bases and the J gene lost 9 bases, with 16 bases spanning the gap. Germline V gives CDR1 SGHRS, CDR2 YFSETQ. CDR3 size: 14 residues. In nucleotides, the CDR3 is TGCGCCAGCAGCTTGGAGACAGGTGGTGACCCGCAGTACTTC. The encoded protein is CASSLETGGDPQYF.

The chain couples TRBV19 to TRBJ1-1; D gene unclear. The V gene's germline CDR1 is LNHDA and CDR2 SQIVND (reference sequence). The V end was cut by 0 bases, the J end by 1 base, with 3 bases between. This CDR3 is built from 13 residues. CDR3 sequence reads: CASSIDWNTEAFF. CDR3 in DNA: TGTGCCAGTAGTATAGATTGGAACACTGAAGCTTTCTTT.

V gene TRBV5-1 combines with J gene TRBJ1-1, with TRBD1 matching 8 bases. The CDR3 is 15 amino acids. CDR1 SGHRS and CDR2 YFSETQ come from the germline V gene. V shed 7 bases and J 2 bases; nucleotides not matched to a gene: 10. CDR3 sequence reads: CASRYTTGGNTEAFF. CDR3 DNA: TGCGCCAGCCGCTATACAACAGGGGGTAACACTGAAGCTTTCTTT.

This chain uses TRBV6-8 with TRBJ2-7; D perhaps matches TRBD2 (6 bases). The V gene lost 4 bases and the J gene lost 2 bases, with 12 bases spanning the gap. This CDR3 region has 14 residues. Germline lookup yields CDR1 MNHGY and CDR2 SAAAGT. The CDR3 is CASSSPGLPYEQYF. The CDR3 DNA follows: TGTGCCAGCAGTTCCCCGGGACTGCCCTACGAGCAGTACTTC.